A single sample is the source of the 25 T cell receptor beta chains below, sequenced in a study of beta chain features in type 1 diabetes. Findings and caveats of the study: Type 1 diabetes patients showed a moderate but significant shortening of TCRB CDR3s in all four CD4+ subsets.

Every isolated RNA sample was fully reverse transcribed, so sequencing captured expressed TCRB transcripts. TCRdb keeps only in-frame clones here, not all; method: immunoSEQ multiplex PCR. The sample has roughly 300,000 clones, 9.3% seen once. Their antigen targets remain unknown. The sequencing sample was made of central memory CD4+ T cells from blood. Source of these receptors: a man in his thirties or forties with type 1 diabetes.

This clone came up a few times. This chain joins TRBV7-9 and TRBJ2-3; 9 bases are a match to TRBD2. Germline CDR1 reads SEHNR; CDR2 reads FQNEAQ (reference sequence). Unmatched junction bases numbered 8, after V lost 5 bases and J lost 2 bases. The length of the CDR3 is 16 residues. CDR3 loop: CASSLGLAKTTDTQYF. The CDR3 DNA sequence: TGTGCCAGCAGCCTGGGACTAGCCAAGACCACAGATACGCAGTATTTT.

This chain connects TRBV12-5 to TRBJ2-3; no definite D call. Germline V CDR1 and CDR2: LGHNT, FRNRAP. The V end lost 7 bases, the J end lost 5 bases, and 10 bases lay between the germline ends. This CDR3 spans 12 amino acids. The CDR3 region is CASAVPEDTQYF. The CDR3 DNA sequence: TGTGCTAGTGCGGTCCCGGAAGATACGCAGTATTTT.

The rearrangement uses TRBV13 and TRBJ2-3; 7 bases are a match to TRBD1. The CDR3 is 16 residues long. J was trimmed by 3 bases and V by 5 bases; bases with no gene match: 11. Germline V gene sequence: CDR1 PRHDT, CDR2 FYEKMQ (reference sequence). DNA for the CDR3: TGTGCCAGCAGCCTACGACAGGGCGCCGGGACAGATACGCAGTATTTT. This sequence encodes CASSLRQGAGTDTQYF. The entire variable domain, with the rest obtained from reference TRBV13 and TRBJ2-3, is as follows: AAGVIQSPRHLIKEKRETATLKCYPIPRHDTVYWYQQGPGQDPQFLISFYEKMQSDKGSIPDRFSAQQFSDYHSELNMSSLELGDSALYFCASSLRQGAGTDTQYFGPGTRLTVL.

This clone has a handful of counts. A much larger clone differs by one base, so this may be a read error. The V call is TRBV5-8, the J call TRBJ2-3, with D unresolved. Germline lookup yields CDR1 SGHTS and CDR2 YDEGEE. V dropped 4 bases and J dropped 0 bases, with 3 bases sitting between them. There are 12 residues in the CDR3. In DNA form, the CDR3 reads TGTGCCAGCAGCCTTAGCACAGATACGCAGTATTTT. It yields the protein CASSLSTDTQYF. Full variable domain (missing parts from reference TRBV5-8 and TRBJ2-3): EAGVTQSPTHLIKTRGQQATLRCSPISGHTSVYWYQQALGLGLQFLLWYDEGEERNRGNFPPRFSGRQFPNYSSELNVNALELEDSALYLCASSLSTDTQYFGPGTRLTVL.

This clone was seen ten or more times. CDR3 loop: CASSGTHQETQYF. CDR3 sequence (DNA): TGCGCCAGCAGCGGGACACATCAAGAGACCCAGTACTTC. The V call is TRBV5-1, the J call TRBJ2-5, with TRBD1 as a possible D gene (6 bases). The CDR3 is 13 amino acids. V was clipped by 4 bases and J by 2 bases, with 9 bases between them. The germline V gene encodes CDR1 SGHRS and CDR2 YFSETQ.

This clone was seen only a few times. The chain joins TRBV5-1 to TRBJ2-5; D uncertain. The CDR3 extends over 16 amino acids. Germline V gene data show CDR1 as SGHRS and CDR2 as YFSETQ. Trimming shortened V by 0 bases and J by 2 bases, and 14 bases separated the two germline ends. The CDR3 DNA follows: TGCGCCAGCAGCTTGGCCGTGGGCGCCACGCAAGAGACCCAGTACTTC. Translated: CASSLAVGATQETQYF.

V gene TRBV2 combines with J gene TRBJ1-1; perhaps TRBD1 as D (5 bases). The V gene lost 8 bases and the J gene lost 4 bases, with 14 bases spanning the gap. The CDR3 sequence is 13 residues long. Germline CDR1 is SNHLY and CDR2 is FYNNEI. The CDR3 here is CASGAAGGTEAFF. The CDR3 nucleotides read TGTGCCAGCGGGGCGGCCGGCGGCACTGAAGCTTTCTTT.

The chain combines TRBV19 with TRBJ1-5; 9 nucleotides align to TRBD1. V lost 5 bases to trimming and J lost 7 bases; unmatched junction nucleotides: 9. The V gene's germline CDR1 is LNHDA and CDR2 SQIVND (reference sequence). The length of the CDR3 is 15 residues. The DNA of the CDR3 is TGTGCCAGTAGTTCCCGGGACAGGGAAGTGCAGCCCCAGCATTTT. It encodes CASSSRDREVQPQHF. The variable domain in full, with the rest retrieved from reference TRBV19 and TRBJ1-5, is DGGITQSPKYLFRKEGQNVTLSCEQNLNHDAMYWYRQDPGQGLRLIYYSQIVNDFQKGDIAEGYSVSREKKESFPLTVTSAQKNPTAFYLCASSSRDREVQPQHFGDGTRLSIL.

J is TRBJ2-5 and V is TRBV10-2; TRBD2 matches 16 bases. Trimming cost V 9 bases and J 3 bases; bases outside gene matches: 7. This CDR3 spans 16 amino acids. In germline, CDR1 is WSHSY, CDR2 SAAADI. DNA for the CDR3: TGCGCCAGTAAGGGACTAGCGGGGGGGAAAGAAGAGACCCAGTACTTC. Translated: CASKGLAGGKEETQYF.

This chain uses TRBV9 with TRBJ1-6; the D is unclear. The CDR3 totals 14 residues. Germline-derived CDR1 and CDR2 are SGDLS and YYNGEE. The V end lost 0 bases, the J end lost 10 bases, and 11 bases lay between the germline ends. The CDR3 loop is CASSVAQGRSPLHF. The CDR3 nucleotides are TGTGCCAGCAGCGTAGCCCAAGGGAGGTCACCCCTCCACTTT.

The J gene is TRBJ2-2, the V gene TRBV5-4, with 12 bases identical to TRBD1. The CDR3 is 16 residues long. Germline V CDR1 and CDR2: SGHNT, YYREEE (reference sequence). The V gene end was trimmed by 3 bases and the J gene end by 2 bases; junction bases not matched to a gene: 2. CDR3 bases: TGTGCCAGCAGCTATGGGACAGGGGGCAACACCGGGGAGCTGTTTTTT. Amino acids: CASSYGTGGNTGELFF.

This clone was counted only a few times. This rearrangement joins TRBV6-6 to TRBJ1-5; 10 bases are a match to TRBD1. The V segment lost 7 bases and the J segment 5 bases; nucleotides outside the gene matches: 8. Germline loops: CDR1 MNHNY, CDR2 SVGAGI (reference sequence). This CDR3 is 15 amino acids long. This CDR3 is CASTDPGTGDQPQHF. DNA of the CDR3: TGTGCCAGCACCGACCCTGGGACAGGGGATCAGCCCCAGCATTTT.

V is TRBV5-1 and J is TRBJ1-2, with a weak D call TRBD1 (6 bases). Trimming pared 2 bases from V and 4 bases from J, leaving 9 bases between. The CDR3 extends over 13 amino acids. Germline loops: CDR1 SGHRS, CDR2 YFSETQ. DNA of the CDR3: TGCGCCAGCAGCTTTCCGGACAGCTATGGCTACACCTTC. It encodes CASSFPDSYGYTF. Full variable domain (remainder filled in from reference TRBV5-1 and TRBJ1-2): KAGVTQTPRYLIKTRGQQVTLSCSPISGHRSVSWYQQTPGQGLQFLFEYFSETQRNKGNFPGRFSGRQFSNSRSEMNVSTLELGDSALYLCASSFPDSYGYTFGSGTRLTVV.

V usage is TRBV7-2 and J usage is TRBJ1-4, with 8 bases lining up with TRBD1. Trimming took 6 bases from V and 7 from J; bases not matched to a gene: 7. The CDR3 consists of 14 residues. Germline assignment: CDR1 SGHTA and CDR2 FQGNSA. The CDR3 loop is CASRTDRGAEKLFF. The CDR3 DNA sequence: TGTGCCAGCAGGACCGACAGGGGTGCTGAAAAACTGTTTTTT.

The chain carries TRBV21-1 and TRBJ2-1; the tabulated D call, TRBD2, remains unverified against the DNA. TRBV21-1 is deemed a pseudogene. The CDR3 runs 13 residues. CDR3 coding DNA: TGTGCCAGCCCGGGGAGGGTATACAATGAGCAGTTCTTC. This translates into CASPGRVYNEQFF.

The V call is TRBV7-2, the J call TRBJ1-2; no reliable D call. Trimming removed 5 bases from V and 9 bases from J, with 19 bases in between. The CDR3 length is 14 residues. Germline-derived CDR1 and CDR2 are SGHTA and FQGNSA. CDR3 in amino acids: CASSLPGSLGSYTF. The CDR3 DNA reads TGTGCCAGCAGCCTCCCGGGGAGTCTGGGAAGCTACACCTTC.

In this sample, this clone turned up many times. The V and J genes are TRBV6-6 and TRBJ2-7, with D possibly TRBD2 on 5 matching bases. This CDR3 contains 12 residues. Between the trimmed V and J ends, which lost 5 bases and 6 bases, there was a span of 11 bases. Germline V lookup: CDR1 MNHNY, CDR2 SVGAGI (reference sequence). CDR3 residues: CASSRTVSEQYF. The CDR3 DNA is TGTGCCAGCAGTCGGACTGTATCCGAGCAGTACTTC.

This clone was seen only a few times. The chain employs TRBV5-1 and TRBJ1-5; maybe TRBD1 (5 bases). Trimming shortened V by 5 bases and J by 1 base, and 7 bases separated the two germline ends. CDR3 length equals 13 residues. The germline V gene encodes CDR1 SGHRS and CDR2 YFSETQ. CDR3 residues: CASRWDSNQPQHF. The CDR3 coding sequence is TGCGCCAGCAGATGGGACAGCAATCAGCCCCAGCATTTT.

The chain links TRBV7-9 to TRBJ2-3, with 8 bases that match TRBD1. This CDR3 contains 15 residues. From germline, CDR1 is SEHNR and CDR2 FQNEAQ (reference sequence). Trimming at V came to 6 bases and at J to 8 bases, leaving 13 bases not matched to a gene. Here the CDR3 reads CASSPGGAGGVTQYF. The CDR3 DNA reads TGTGCCAGCAGTCCGGGCGGGGCAGGGGGCGTTACGCAGTATTTT.

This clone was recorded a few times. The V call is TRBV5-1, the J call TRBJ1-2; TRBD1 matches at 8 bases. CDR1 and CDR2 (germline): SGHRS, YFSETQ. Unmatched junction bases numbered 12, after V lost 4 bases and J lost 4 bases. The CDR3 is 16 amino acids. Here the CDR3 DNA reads TGCGCCAGCAGCCCCGGAGACAGGGGTTTGAGCTATGGCTACACCTTC. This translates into CASSPGDRGLSYGYTF.

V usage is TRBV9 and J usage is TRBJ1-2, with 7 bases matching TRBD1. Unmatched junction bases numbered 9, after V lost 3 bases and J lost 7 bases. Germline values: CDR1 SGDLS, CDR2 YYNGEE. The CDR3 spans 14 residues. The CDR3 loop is CASSAAGGSGGYTF. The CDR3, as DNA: TGTGCCAGCAGCGCAGCAGGGGGAAGCGGTGGCTACACCTTC.

The CDR3 DNA reads as TGTGCCAGCAGGGACAGGGGGCCGGCAGATACGCAGTATTTT. It yields the protein CASRDRGPADTQYF. The rearrangement links TRBV6-5 to TRBJ2-3; 11 positions match TRBD1. CDR1 and CDR2 (germline): MNHEY, SVGAGI. With 6 bases clipped from V and 4 bases from J, the junction kept 3 bases outside the gene matches. This CDR3 spans 14 amino acids.

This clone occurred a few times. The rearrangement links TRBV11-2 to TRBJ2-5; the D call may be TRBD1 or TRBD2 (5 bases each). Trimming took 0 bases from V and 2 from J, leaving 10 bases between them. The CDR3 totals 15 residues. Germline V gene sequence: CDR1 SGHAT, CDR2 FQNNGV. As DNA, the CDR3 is TGTGCCAGCAGCTTAGACGGGACCCTGCAAGAGACCCAGTACTTC. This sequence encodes CASSLDGTLQETQYF.

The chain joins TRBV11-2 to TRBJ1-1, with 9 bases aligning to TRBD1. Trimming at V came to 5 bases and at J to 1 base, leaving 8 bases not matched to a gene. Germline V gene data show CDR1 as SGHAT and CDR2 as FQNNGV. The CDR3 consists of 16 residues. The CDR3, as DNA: TGTGCCAGCAGCCCATCCCTGGGACAGGGGAACACTGAAGCTTTCTTT. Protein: CASSPSLGQGNTEAFF.

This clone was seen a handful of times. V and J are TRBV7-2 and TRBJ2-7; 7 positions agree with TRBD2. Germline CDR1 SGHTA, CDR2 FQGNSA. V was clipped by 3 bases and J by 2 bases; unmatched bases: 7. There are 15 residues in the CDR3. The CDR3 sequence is CASSFLTGGTYEQYF. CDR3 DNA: TGTGCCAGCAGCTTCTTGACCGGGGGGACCTACGAGCAGTACTTC.